These 28 T cell receptor beta chains were all obtained from the same sample, sequenced in a study of cytomegalovirus exposure and HLA in healthy donors. Researchers ran the PCR with 60 Vbeta and 13 Jbeta primers. TCRdb's copy holds only in-frame clones and misses some; the assay was immunoSEQ multiplex PCR. The table shows about 170,000 clones, with more than 75% occurring only once. The specimen was PBMCs. The source of these receptors is a man aged 25 to 40 in good health and CMV-seropositive.

CDR3 sequence (DNA): TGTGCCAGCAGTTACGAGACAGGGGTCGGGGCCAACGTCCTGACTTTC. This gives the protein CASSYETGVGANVLTF. This chain links TRBV6-5 with TRBJ2-6; 8 bases are shared with TRBD1. Per the germline V gene, CDR1 is MNHEY and CDR2 is SVGAGI. With V trimmed by 2 bases and J by 4 bases, 4 bases remained unmatched. The CDR3 spans 16 residues.

The rearrangement joins TRBV28 to TRBJ2-3, with D possibly matching TRBD2 (5 bases). The CDR3 has 16 amino acids. V lost 5 bases and J 4 bases, leaving 19 bases between the germline ends. Per germline, CDR1 MDHEN and CDR2 SYDVKM. In nucleotides, the CDR3 is TGTGCCAGCAGTCCCGGACTCTCACCCGTCGCAGATACGCAGTATTTT. This gives the protein CASSPGLSPVADTQYF.

This clone appeared once. The chain has TRBV18 and TRBJ1-1; tentatively, D is TRBD1 (5 bases). CDR1 KGHSH and CDR2 LQKENI come from the germline V gene. V lost 2 bases to trimming and J lost 1 base, with 17 bases between them. The CDR3 is 17 residues long. The CDR3 here is CASSPIVLGGANTEAFF. DNA for the CDR3: TGTGCCAGCTCACCAATAGTCCTTGGCGGGGCGAACACTGAAGCTTTCTTT.

The rearrangement links TRBV2 to TRBJ2-2; D is ambiguous. From germline, CDR1 is SNHLY and CDR2 FYNNEI. With 6 bases removed from V and 13 bases from J, the gap between germline ends came to 15 bases. The CDR3 is 12 amino acids. The CDR3 sequence: CASRDLRLGLFF. As DNA, the CDR3 is TGTGCCAGCAGGGATTTAAGACTGGGGCTGTTTTTT.

This chain uses TRBV6-6 with TRBJ1-1; 7 bases are shared with TRBD1. The V gene's germline CDR1 is MNHNY and CDR2 SVGAGI (reference sequence). The CDR3 is made up of 12 amino acids. After removal of 5 bases from V and 5 bases from J, the junction contained 2 bases not matched to a gene. CDR3 bases: TGTGCCAGCAGTACGACAGGGACTGAAGCTTTCTTT. This codes for CASSTTGTEAFF.

This chain joins TRBV9 and TRBJ2-3, with TRBD1 matching over 10 bases. The CDR3 totals 15 residues. Germline values: CDR1 SGDLS, CDR2 YYNGEE. The trim removed 4 bases at V and 3 bases at J, leaving 5 bases unmatched. CDR3 coding DNA: TGTGCCAGCAGCTCCCGGGACAGGGGAACAGATACGCAGTATTTT. Encoded protein: CASSSRDRGTDTQYF.

The chain has TRBV10-3 and TRBJ1-1; D unresolved. CDR3 length equals 13 residues. CDR1 ENHRY and CDR2 SYGVKD come from the germline V gene. The ends were cut back, 3 bases at V and 0 bases at J, with 5 bases in the middle. DNA for the CDR3: TGTGCCATCAGTGACGGGATGAACACTGAAGCTTTCTTT. The encoded protein is CAISDGMNTEAFF.

In DNA, the CDR3 is TGTGCCAGCAGCCCTCAAGGGGGGACAGGGTCCAATGAGCAGTTCTTC. Amino acids: CASSPQGGTGSNEQFF. The genes are TRBV11-2 and TRBJ2-1; the match to TRBD1 covers 9 bases. The V segment lost 5 bases and the J segment 6 bases; nucleotides outside the gene matches: 11. The CDR3 runs 16 residues. The germline V gene has CDR1 SGHAT and CDR2 FQNNGV.

The chain employs TRBV11-2 and TRBJ2-5; 9 bases line up with TRBD2. The V segment lost 5 bases and the J segment 4 bases; nucleotides outside the gene matches: 17. The CDR3 is 18 residues long. Germline V gene data show CDR1 as SGHAT and CDR2 as FQNNGV. The CDR3 DNA reads as TGTGCCAGCAGCCCCCCCCCGCGAGCGGGAGGAAGTGGAGAGACCCAGTACTTC. Its protein is CASSPPPRAGGSGETQYF.

The genes are TRBV11-2 and TRBJ1-2; a possible D gene is TRBD1 (5 bases). V gave up 2 bases and J gave up 8 bases, with 18 bases separating them. This CDR3 region has 15 residues. Germline loops: CDR1 SGHAT, CDR2 FQNNGV. The CDR3 DNA reads TGTGCCAGCAGCTTATTGGCAGGGACTTTGGAAGGCTACACCTTC. Its translation: CASSLLAGTLEGYTF.

In regard to this clone: The sample contains more than one DNA sequence encoding this CDR3. CDR3 DNA: TGTGCCAGCAGCGGGGGGACAGGTAGCAATCAGCCCCAGCATTTT. It is translated as CASSGGTGSNQPQHF. The chain joins TRBV9 to TRBJ1-5, with 8 nucleotides matching TRBD1. J was trimmed by 0 bases and V by 3 bases; bases with no gene match: 2. The CDR3 spans 15 residues. Germline CDR1 is SGDLS and CDR2 is YYNGEE. The full variable domain, with the rest looked up from reference TRBV9 and TRBJ1-5, is DSGVTQTPKHLITATGQRVTLRCSPRSGDLSVYWYQQSLDQGLQFLIQYYNGEERAKGNILERFSAQQFPDLHSELNLSSLELGDSALYFCASSGGTGSNQPQHFGDGTRLSIL.

The chain links TRBV6-6 to TRBJ2-1, with 8 bases matching TRBD2. Germline CDR1 and CDR2: MNHNY and SVGAGI (reference sequence). Trimming removed 7 bases from V and 8 bases from J; junction bases left unmatched: 7. This CDR3 is 13 amino acids long. CDR3 protein: CASNRGLGDEQFF. DNA of the CDR3: TGTGCCAGCAATAGGGGACTAGGAGATGAGCAGTTCTTC.

This chain joins TRBV4-1 and TRBJ1-5; a possible D gene is TRBD1 (5 bases). Germline values: CDR1 MGHRA, CDR2 YSYEKL. Between the trimmed V and J ends, which lost 1 base and 0 bases, there was a span of 7 bases. The length of the CDR3 is 15 residues. In DNA, the CDR3 is TGCGCCAGCAGCCAAGGACAGCTTAGCAATCAGCCCCAGCATTTT. Translation gives CASSQGQLSNQPQHF.

The chain is built from TRBV7-2 and TRBJ2-2; no definite D call. The length of the CDR3 is 15 residues. Germline lookup yields CDR1 SGHTA and CDR2 FQGNSA. Trimming stripped 2 bases from V and 3 bases from J, with 10 bases between. CDR3 nucleotide sequence: TGTGCCAGCAGCTTACAACGGGTAGACACCGGGGAGCTGTTTTTT. This gives the protein CASSLQRVDTGELFF.

The genes are TRBV7-9 and TRBJ2-5; 7 bases are a match to TRBD2. J lost 8 bases, V lost 3 bases, and 9 bases had no gene match. This CDR3 spans 14 amino acids. From germline, CDR1 is SEHNR and CDR2 FQNEAQ (reference sequence). The CDR3: CASSFEGGRRTQYF. The DNA for the CDR3 is TGTGCCAGCAGCTTTGAGGGCGGGAGAAGAACCCAGTACTTC.

The genes are TRBV12-5 and TRBJ1-3, with D unresolved. The CDR3 is made up of 13 amino acids. The V gene lost 4 bases and the J gene lost 4 bases, with 8 bases spanning the gap. Germline V gene sequence: CDR1 LGHNT, CDR2 FRNRAP. In DNA form, the CDR3 reads TGTGCTAGTGGTTGGAGCCCAGGAAACACCATATATTTT. Translating gives CASGWSPGNTIYF.

The V call is TRBV7-9, the J call TRBJ2-6; 11 positions match TRBD2. Germline CDR1 SEHNR, CDR2 FQNEAQ (reference sequence). V trimming: 1 base; J trimming: 5 bases; junction bases outside the gene matches: 7. The CDR3 covers 18 residues. CDR3 in amino acids: CASSLDRTSGWRANVLTF. The CDR3 coding sequence is TGTGCCAGCAGCTTAGACCGGACTAGCGGGTGGAGGGCCAACGTCCTGACTTTC.

This clone was detected once. V is TRBV19 and J is TRBJ2-7, with TRBD1 as a possible D gene (6 bases). V lost 1 base and J 0 bases, leaving 10 bases between the germline ends. The CDR3 covers 15 residues. Germline V gene lookup returns CDR1 LNHDA and CDR2 SQIVND (reference sequence). The CDR3 nucleotides read TGTGCCAGTAGTATAGGGCACAGGGCCTCCTACGAGCAGTACTTC. It codes for CASSIGHRASYEQYF.

V and J are TRBV11-2 and TRBJ1-1; D possibly corresponds to TRBD1 (6 bases). The CDR3 is made up of 15 amino acids. The V gene's germline CDR1 is SGHAT and CDR2 FQNNGV. V dropped 1 base and J dropped 3 bases, with 12 bases sitting between them. The CDR3 loop reads CASSLGGAGDTEAFF. The DNA of the CDR3 is TGTGCCAGCAGCTTAGGGGGGGCGGGAGACACTGAAGCTTTCTTT.

The DNA for the CDR3 is TGTGCCAGCAGTTTATATGGGGGAGGGTCCTATAATTCACCCCTCCACTTT. It is translated as CASSLYGGGSYNSPLHF. J is TRBJ1-6 and V is TRBV27; D possibly corresponds to TRBD1 (5 bases). This CDR3 is built from 17 residues. CDR1 and CDR2 from the germline V gene are MNHEY and SMNVEV (reference sequence). Deletions cut 1 base from V and 1 base from J, with 11 bases between.

The rearrangement uses TRBV12-5 and TRBJ2-1; no clear D. This CDR3 is built from 15 residues. Germline assignment: CDR1 LGHNT and CDR2 FRNRAP. Trimming took 0 bases from V and 8 from J, leaving 14 bases between them. CDR3 coding DNA: TGTGCTAGTGGTTTGGTAGTTAGTGTCGGTCATGAGCAGTTCTTC. Translated: CASGLVVSVGHEQFF.

The chain has TRBV9 and TRBJ1-5; weak D call: TRBD1 (6 bases). V was clipped by 4 bases and J by 5 bases, with 16 bases between them. The CDR3 spans 15 residues. Germline loops: CDR1 SGDLS, CDR2 YYNGEE. The CDR3 loop is CASSPAGDTYQPQHF. The CDR3 nucleotides are TGTGCCAGCAGCCCGGCAGGGGATACCTATCAGCCCCAGCATTTT.

The CDR3 sequence: CARESEGLASNEQFF. CDR3 DNA: TGTGCCAGGGAATCCGAGGGACTAGCGAGCAATGAGCAGTTCTTC. This sequence joins TRBV2 and TRBJ2-1; 10 bases align to TRBD2. The germline gives CDR1 SNHLY, CDR2 FYNNEI. V was clipped by 9 bases and J by 6 bases; unmatched bases: 11. This CDR3 comprises 15 residues.

This clone was seen only a few times. V usage is TRBV19 and J usage is TRBJ1-5; D not resolved. Germline CDR1 and CDR2: LNHDA and SQIVND (reference sequence). The CDR3 extends over 12 amino acids. V lost 9 bases to trimming and J lost 4 bases, with 10 bases between them. CDR3 protein: CASRFKNQPQHF. CDR3 bases: TGTGCCAGCAGATTTAAGAATCAGCCCCAGCATTTT.

The chain couples TRBV14 to TRBJ2-2; 8 bases line up with TRBD1. Trimming removed 4 bases from V and 5 bases from J; junction bases left unmatched: 9. Germline V gene lookup returns CDR1 SGHDN and CDR2 FVKESK. This CDR3 comprises 16 residues. As DNA, the CDR3 is TGTGCCAGCAGCCCCCTCGGGCAGGGGGCGACCGGGGAGCTGTTTTTT. It is translated as CASSPLGQGATGELFF. The full variable domain, in which reference TRBV14 and TRBJ2-2 provide the parts outside the CDR3, is EAGVTQFPSHSVIEKGQTVTLRCDPISGHDNLYWYRRVMGKEIKFLLHFVKESKQDESGMPNNRFLAERTGGTYSTLKVQPAELEDSGVYFCASSPLGQGATGELFFGEGSRLTVL.

The rearrangement links TRBV2 to TRBJ2-1, with D possibly matching TRBD2 (6 bases). Trimming stripped 6 bases from V and 12 bases from J, with 15 bases between. This CDR3 has 12 residues. The germline CDR1 and CDR2 sequences are SNHLY and FYNNEI. In nucleotides, the CDR3 is TGTGCCAGCAGGTACTCCCCCGGGGGGCAGTTCTTC. It yields the protein CASRYSPGGQFF.

CDR3 DNA: TGTGCCACCAGCACAGATGACAGGGGGAGCACTGAAGCTTTCTTT. Its translation is CATSTDDRGSTEAFF. V is TRBV15 and J is TRBJ1-1; 9 bases fit TRBD1. Trimming took 4 bases from V and 4 from J; bases not matched to a gene: 7. The CDR3 is 15 residues long. Germline V gene lookup returns CDR1 LNHNV and CDR2 YYDKDF (reference sequence).

The chain links TRBV4-1 to TRBJ2-3; tentative D call: TRBD2 (6 bases). Trimming took off 2 bases at V and 3 bases at J, with 9 bases between the two ends. Germline CDR1 and CDR2: MGHRA and YSYEKL. The CDR3 extends over 14 amino acids. As DNA, the CDR3 is TGCGCCAGCAGCCAAAGGAGGGAAACAGATACGCAGTATTTT. It specifies CASSQRRETDTQYF.